Included here is one TCR beta chain sequence, with context. Clones were read by immunoSEQ multiplex PCR, and TCRdb kept only the in-frame ones, dropping some. The table lists 150,000 or so clones, approximately 88% of them singletons. The sample comes from a study of blood T cell repertoires in COVID-19. On the study more broadly: The United States, Italy and Spain were the sources of the acute and convalescent COVID-19 samples. PBMCs, B-cell-depleted T cells, or T cells provided the cDNA or gDNA that made up the material.

The CDR3 sequence is 15 residues long. Trimming cost V 2 bases and J 4 bases; bases outside gene matches: 2. Germline V gene sequence: CDR1 MNHNY, CDR2 SVGAGI (reference sequence). V and J are TRBV6-6 and TRBJ1-2, with 12 positions matching TRBD1. Sequenced: peripheral blood. The TCR originated in a woman aged 60-75 years with acute or convalescent COVID-19. Here the CDR3 DNA reads TGTGCCAGCAGTTACAGGGACAGGGGGCTCTATGGCTACACCTTC. Encoded protein: CASSYRDRGLYGYTF.